The source of this TCR beta chain is a study of CD8 T cells in Susac syndrome. Bulk CD8+ and CD4+ cells came from magnetic negative isolation; CD8+ TEMRA by FACS. 0.5 to 1 ug RNA was reverse transcribed with random hexamers. One entry per CDR3 protein, called by TCRdb with MiXCR from the immunoSEQ multiplex PCR reads. The sample holds just over 300,000 distinct CDR3 sequences, about 91% seen once. From germline, CDR1 is LNHDA and CDR2 SQIVND (reference sequence). The CDR3 contains 14 residues. The V segment lost 6 bases and the J segment 8 bases; nucleotides outside the gene matches: 12. The TCR originated in a human donor with multiple sclerosis. J is TRBJ1-2 and V is TRBV19, with 7 bases that match TRBD1. The specimen was CD4+ T cells from PBMCs. The DNA for the CDR3 is TGTGCCAGTAGCCAGAGACAGGGATCTAAAGGCTACACCTTC. Translation gives CASSQRQGSKGYTF.